This TCR beta chain derives from a study of monozygotic twins with inflammatory bowel disease. General observations from the study: No difference was seen in repertoire similarity between concordant and discordant twins, possibly from limited power. Sharing of clonotypes with others was lower in IBD patients than in healthy twins, and this was especially so with disease activity.

This CDR3 has 14 residues. Sampling involved one blood draw (less than 2.8 ml) for every donor. In regard to this clonotype: What it recognizes is unknown.

For each CDR3 protein, TCRdb gives one entry from its re-call of the 5' RACE reads, without DNA. This sample's table has 350,000 to 550,000 distinct CDR3 sequences. Input material: blood. The chain is built from TRBV12-3 or TRBV12-4 and TRBJ2-3; TCRdb's assignment of TRBD1 cannot be checked, as there is no DNA. The TCR sequence derives from a human donor with ulcerative colitis or Crohn's disease, or a healthy co-twin of an affected twin (not recorded which). The CDR3 region is CASSLYHREDTQYF.